This T cell receptor beta chain was obtained from a study of PD-L1 blockade in urothelial cancer. Study information: Blood analyses occurred 3 weeks (second dose) and 6 weeks post treatment start.

The CDR3 runs to 16 residues. CDR1 LNHNV and CDR2 YYDKDF come from the germline V gene (reference sequence). V shed 2 bases and J shed 0 bases, with 10 bases lying between them. Data came from immunoSEQ multiplex PCR; TCRdb stores just in-frame clones and leaves some out. This sample has 30,000 to 50,000 clones, with 75% to 90% found just once. Each patient's cancer was a locally advanced or metastatic urothelial carcinoma. Material: PBMCs, obtained around atezolizumab (anti-PD-L1) treatment. The clonotype comes from a man between 60 and 70 years old with urothelial cancer. The rearrangement uses TRBV15 and TRBJ2-2, with a tentative D call TRBD1 (5 bases). This chain's CDR3 is CATSRSQAPNTGELFF. The CDR3 nucleotides are TGTGCCACCAGCAGATCACAGGCCCCGAACACCGGGGAGCTGTTTTTT.